This T cell receptor beta chain is drawn from a study of identical twins. In regard to this clonotype: Its antigen is not identified.

Germline loops: CDR1 DFQATT, CDR2 SNEGSKA (reference sequence). CDR3 length: 14 amino acids. Between the trimmed V and J ends, which lost 0 bases and 0 bases, there was a span of 9 bases. Notes on the study in general: Researchers reported excess low generation probability among twin-shared out-of-frame alpha sequences. With monozygotic twins, out-of-frame TCR alpha sharing exceeded what models estimated.

MiXCR, run by TCRdb on the 5' RACE reads, gives a single entry per CDR3 protein. The table lists a few hundred thousand distinct CDR3 sequences, 10% to 13% of them singletons, with about 9.1% in the top ten. Healthy Caucasians supplied all donations. This TCR was sampled from a man aged 50 to 59 in good health. Sequencing was carried out using memory T cells sorted from blood. This chain links TRBV20-1 with TRBJ2-7, with no clear D. The CDR3 reads CSARDGKSSYEQYF. DNA for the CDR3: TGCAGTGCTAGAGATGGGAAGAGCTCCTACGAGCAGTACTTC.